This TCR beta chain originates from a study of blood T cell repertoires in COVID-19. For the study at large: Acute and convalescent COVID-19 samples came from the United States, Italy and Spain.

Per the germline V gene, CDR1 is SGHRS and CDR2 is YFSETQ. Trimming removed 4 bases from V and 3 bases from J; junction bases left unmatched: 13. The CDR3 is 17 amino acids. Some clones are missing from TCRdb's copy, which holds only in-frame ones; the method was immunoSEQ multiplex PCR. Of about 210,000 clones listed, more than 75% are singletons. The source material was peripheral blood. This clonotype originated in a woman aged 40 to 50 with acute or convalescent COVID-19. This rearrangement joins TRBV5-1 to TRBJ1-2, with TRBD1 matching 9 bases. DNA for the CDR3: TGCGCCAGCAGCAAGCCCCCCGGGACAGGGAGGGACTATGGCTACACCTTC. It is translated as CASSKPPGTGRDYGYTF. Together with reference TRBV5-1 and TRBJ1-2, the CDR3 gives the full variable domain: KAGVTQTPRYLIKTRGQQVTLSCSPISGHRSVSWYQQTPGQGLQFLFEYFSETQRNKGNFPGRFSGRQFSNSRSEMNVSTLELGDSALYLCASSKPPGTGRDYGYTFGSGTRLTVV.